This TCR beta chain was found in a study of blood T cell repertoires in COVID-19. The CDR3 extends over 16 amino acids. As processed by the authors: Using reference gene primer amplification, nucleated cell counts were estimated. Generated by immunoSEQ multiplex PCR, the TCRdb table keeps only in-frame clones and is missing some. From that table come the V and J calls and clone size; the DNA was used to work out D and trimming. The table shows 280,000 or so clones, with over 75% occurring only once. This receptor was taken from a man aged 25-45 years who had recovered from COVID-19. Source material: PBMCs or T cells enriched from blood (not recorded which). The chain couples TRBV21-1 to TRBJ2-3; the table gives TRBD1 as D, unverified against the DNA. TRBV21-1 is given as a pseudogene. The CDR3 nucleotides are TGTGCCAGCAGTCCCCAGGGGGCATTATGCACAGATACGCAGTATTTT. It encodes CASSPQGALCTDTQYF.